This T cell receptor (beta chain) was observed in a study of T-cell reconstitution after alpha-beta-depleted transplantation in children. The table lists this clonotype with a few counts. The authors prepared the TCRbeta library with unique molecular identifiers. TCRdb ran MiXCR on the PCR reads and lists one entry per CDR3 protein. The table has over 550,000 distinct CDR3 sequences, roughly a tenth seen once. Trimming removed 7 bases from V and 8 bases from J, with 14 bases in between. Germline lookup yields CDR1 SNHLY and CDR2 FYNNEI. The CDR3 spans 12 residues. The chain joins TRBV2 to TRBJ1-2; D is undetermined. The source of this sequence is a human donor who donated a stem cell graft to a child with acute myeloid leukemia. This specimen consisted of PBMCs from the stem cell graft donor, obtained from the stem cell graft. The CDR3 region has the DNA TGTGCCAGCACTGGTACCACGGGAGGCTACACCTTC. It is translated as CASTGTTGGYTF.